The 32 T cell receptor beta chains given below trace back to one sample, sequenced in a study of blood T cell repertoires in COVID-19. Only in-frame clones appear in the TCRdb table, and some are missing; sequencing was by immunoSEQ multiplex PCR. Found here are roughly 170,000 clones, about 79% of them singletons; the top ten hold approximately 26%. The sequenced material came from peripheral blood. These receptors were collected from a woman in her seventies with acute or convalescent COVID-19.

CDR3: CASSEGAGGATGELFF. CDR3 nucleotide sequence: TGTGCCAGCAGTGAAGGCGCAGGGGGAGCGACCGGGGAGCTGTTTTTT. The V gene is TRBV2, the J gene TRBJ2-2, with 7 bases that match TRBD1. Trimming removed 1 base from V and 5 bases from J; junction bases left unmatched: 7. This CDR3 is built from 16 residues. Germline-derived CDR1 and CDR2 are SNHLY and FYNNEI.

The rearrangement links TRBV4-1 to TRBJ2-3, with D perhaps TRBD1 (6 bases). The V end was cut by 4 bases, the J end by 6 bases, with 14 bases between. CDR3 length: 14 amino acids. Per germline, CDR1 MGHRA and CDR2 YSYEKL. The CDR3 sequence: CASSLIGQRDTQYF. As DNA, the CDR3 is TGCGCCAGCAGCCTCATAGGACAGCGTGATACGCAGTATTTT.

The rearrangement links TRBV7-3 to TRBJ2-7; TRBD2 aligns across 10 bases. This CDR3 contains 18 residues. Germline V CDR1 and CDR2: SGHTA, FQGTGA. V dropped 5 bases and J dropped 0; count of bases not matched to a gene: 13. The CDR3, as DNA: TGTGCCAGCAGCCTTAGTGCTAGCGGGAGAACCGTCTCCTACGAGCAGTACTTC. This sequence encodes CASSLSASGRTVSYEQYF.

This chain connects TRBV5-5 to TRBJ1-6; D may be TRBD1 (6 bases). This CDR3 region has 15 residues. CDR1 is SGHKS, CDR2 YYEKEE, per germline (reference sequence). V was shortened by 2 bases and J by 9 bases, with 15 bases between the two germline ends. For the CDR3, the DNA is TGTGCCAGCAGCTTTGCAGGGGAAGTTTCTTCACCCCTCCACTTT. Translated, it gives CASSFAGEVSSPLHF.

The chain recombines TRBV2 with TRBJ1-1; D may be TRBD1 (6 bases). Germline V CDR1 and CDR2: SNHLY, FYNNEI. The CDR3 is made up of 17 amino acids. Trimming pared 6 bases from V and 0 bases from J, leaving 20 bases between. The DNA for the CDR3 is TGTGCCAGCAGGGCCAACAGGGCCGCGAACTTGAACACTGAAGCTTTCTTT. This sequence encodes CASRANRAANLNTEAFF.

This chain joins TRBV30 and TRBJ2-1, with 14 positions matching TRBD2. Germline-derived CDR1 and CDR2 are GTSNPN and SVGIG (reference sequence). There are 14 residues in the CDR3. The CDR3 sequence: CARSGTSGSNEQFF. The DNA of the CDR3 is TGTGCTCGATCTGGGACTAGCGGGAGTAATGAGCAGTTCTTC.

V usage is TRBV7-7 and J usage is TRBJ2-7; possible D gene TRBD2, 6 bases. Germline V gene sequence: CDR1 SSHAT, CDR2 FNYEAQ (reference sequence). V was trimmed by 5 bases and J by 3 bases, leaving 17 bases between them. The CDR3 covers 15 residues. The CDR3: CASSPLGGRNYEQYF. Here the CDR3 DNA reads TGTGCCAGCAGCCCCCTGGGAGGACGCAACTACGAGCAGTACTTC.

The chain recombines TRBV5-1 with TRBJ2-3; D perhaps matches TRBD1 (6 bases). In germline, CDR1 is SGHRS, CDR2 YFSETQ. Trimming shortened V by 0 bases and J by 1 base, and 15 bases separated the two germline ends. CDR3 length equals 17 residues. CDR3 in amino acids: CASSLAVLGGGTDTQYF. Here the CDR3 DNA reads TGCGCCAGCAGCTTGGCCGTCTTAGGGGGAGGCACAGATACGCAGTATTTT.

The V gene is TRBV18, the J gene TRBJ2-3; 14 bases fit TRBD2. The J segment lost 5 bases and the V segment lost 6 bases, leaving 7 bases of the junction unmatched. The germline V gene encodes CDR1 KGHSH and CDR2 LQKENI. The CDR3 consists of 16 residues. The CDR3 DNA reads as TGTGCCAGCTCGACGGGACTAGCGGGAGTTGTAGATACGCAGTATTTT. It is translated as CASSTGLAGVVDTQYF.

This clone was seen a few times. The chain employs TRBV5-5 and TRBJ2-2, with TRBD1 matching 7 bases. The CDR3 contains 14 residues. Per the germline V gene, CDR1 is SGHKS and CDR2 is YYEKEE (reference sequence). Trimming removed 4 bases from V and 2 bases from J; junction bases left unmatched: 2. The CDR3 sequence: CASSGTVNTGELFF. CDR3 bases: TGTGCCAGCAGCGGGACAGTTAACACCGGGGAGCTGTTTTTT. Supplemented by reference TRBV5-5 and TRBJ2-2, the full variable domain reads DAGVTQSPTHLIKTRGQQVTLRCSPISGHKSVSWYQQVLGQGPQFIFQYYEKEERGRGNFPDRFSARQFPNYSSELNVNALLLGDSALYLCASSGTVNTGELFFGEGSRLTVL.

The chain carries TRBV28 and TRBJ2-1, with 9 nucleotides matching TRBD2. The CDR3 loop spans 16 amino acids. Trimming cost V 8 bases and J 5 bases; bases outside gene matches: 13. Germline V lookup: CDR1 MDHEN, CDR2 SYDVKM. The DNA for the CDR3 is TGTGCCAGCGATTCCTTTAGACTAGCGGTGGACAATGAGCAGTTCTTC. Protein product: CASDSFRLAVDNEQFF.

This rearrangement joins TRBV6-6 to TRBJ2-1; D is possibly TRBD2 (5 bases). The CDR3 covers 15 residues. The V gene lost 4 bases and the J gene lost 6 bases, with 16 bases spanning the gap. Germline CDR1 reads MNHNY; CDR2 reads SVGAGI (reference sequence). The CDR3 loop is CASSSLATARNEQFF. The CDR3 DNA sequence: TGTGCCAGCAGTTCCCTAGCAACCGCCCGCAATGAGCAGTTCTTC.

V usage is TRBV5-4 and J usage is TRBJ1-1; D possibly corresponds to TRBD1 (5 bases). This CDR3 has 13 residues. CDR1 and CDR2 (germline): SGHNT, YYREEE (reference sequence). V was shortened by 4 bases and J by 4 bases, with 11 bases between the two germline ends. The CDR3 sequence: CASSPQGPTEAFF. The CDR3 DNA reads as TGTGCCAGCAGCCCTCAGGGTCCCACTGAAGCTTTCTTT.

This clone has more than one count but fewer than ten. The chain joins TRBV5-1 to TRBJ1-5, with 7 bases matching TRBD1. With 2 bases clipped from V and 2 bases from J, the junction kept 10 bases outside the gene matches. The CDR3 loop spans 17 amino acids. The germline CDR1 and CDR2 sequences are SGHRS and YFSETQ. CDR3 nucleotide sequence: TGCGCCAGCAGCTTAATCACAGGGGATCGGGGCAATCAGCCCCAGCATTTT. Amino acid sequence: CASSLITGDRGNQPQHF. Combining the CDR3 with reference TRBV5-1 and TRBJ1-5 gives the whole variable domain KAGVTQTPRYLIKTRGQQVTLSCSPISGHRSVSWYQQTPGQGLQFLFEYFSETQRNKGNFPGRFSGRQFSNSRSEMNVSTLELGDSALYLCASSLITGDRGNQPQHFGDGTRLSIL.

With respect to this clone: This CDR3 is also generated by other DNA sequences in the sample. The chain links TRBV29-1 to TRBJ1-2; D gene unclear. The germline V gene encodes CDR1 SQVTM and CDR2 ANQGSEA. The CDR3 spans 10 residues. V was shortened by 3 bases and J by 5 bases, with 4 bases between the two germline ends. The DNA of the CDR3 is TGCAGCGTTGAGGAGTATGGCTACACCTTC. This translates into CSVEEYGYTF.

This rearrangement joins TRBV29-1 to TRBJ2-7, with D maybe TRBD1 (5 bases). Germline assignment: CDR1 SQVTM and CDR2 ANQGSEA. Trimming took off 0 bases at V and 5 bases at J, with 8 bases between the two ends. The CDR3 sequence is 12 residues long. This CDR3 reads CSVEDVTDEQYF. CDR3 DNA: TGCAGCGTTGAAGACGTGACAGACGAGCAGTACTTC.

The rearrangement joins TRBV10-3 to TRBJ1-1; weak D call: TRBD1 (5 bases). This CDR3 is 15 amino acids long. From germline, CDR1 is ENHRY and CDR2 SYGVKD. V was clipped by 6 bases and J by 0 bases, with 14 bases between them. The DNA of the CDR3 is TGTGCCATCAGAGAGACAGTTACGATGAACACTGAAGCTTTCTTT. Its protein is CAIRETVTMNTEAFF.

The chain has TRBV11-3 and TRBJ2-1; TRBD2 is a possible D gene (5 bases). Germline V CDR1 and CDR2: SGHNT, YENEEA. This CDR3 contains 12 residues. The germline V and J ends were trimmed by 4 bases and 8 bases, with 9 bases remaining between them. The CDR3 DNA follows: TGTGCCAGCAGCTCACGTAGCGATGAGCAGTTCTTC. Encoded protein: CASSSRSDEQFF.

This rearrangement joins TRBV7-9 to TRBJ1-4, with D tentatively TRBD1 (5 bases). The CDR3 loop spans 13 amino acids. Deletions cut 6 bases from V and 7 bases from J, with 12 bases between. CDR1 and CDR2 from the germline V gene are SEHNR and FQNEAQ (reference sequence). Here the CDR3 DNA reads TGTGCCAGCAGTGGGCAGGGCAGTGAAAAACTGTTTTTT. Residues: CASSGQGSEKLFF.

CDR3 nucleotides: TGTGCCTGGAGTATAGCTTTTGGAAACACCATATATTTT. Its translation is CAWSIAFGNTIYF. The chain combines TRBV30 with TRBJ1-3; D remains ambiguous. The V and J ends lost 2 bases and 3 bases respectively, with 8 bases between them. Germline V CDR1 and CDR2: GTSNPN, SVGIG (reference sequence). The CDR3 is made up of 13 amino acids.

The gene calls are TRBV5-1 and TRBJ2-7, with unresolved D. The V end lost 9 bases, the J end lost 3 bases, and 13 bases lay between the germline ends. CDR1 SGHRS and CDR2 YFSETQ come from the germline V gene. CDR3 length: 12 residues. CDR3: CANSGRFYEQYF. CDR3 DNA: TGCGCCAACTCTGGCAGGTTCTACGAGCAGTACTTC. The full variable domain, completed using reference TRBV5-1 and TRBJ2-7, is KAGVTQTPRYLIKTRGQQVTLSCSPISGHRSVSWYQQTPGQGLQFLFEYFSETQRNKGNFPGRFSGRQFSNSRSEMNVSTLELGDSALYLCANSGRFYEQYFGPGTRLTVT.

Here the CDR3 reads CASSPPRGNYEQYF. CDR3 DNA sequence: TGTGCCAGCAGCCCCCCCCGGGGGAACTACGAGCAGTACTTC. The gene calls are TRBV5-6 and TRBJ2-7; a possible D gene is TRBD2 (6 bases). CDR3 length: 14 amino acids. The ends were cut back, 4 bases at V and 3 bases at J, with 14 bases in the middle. The germline gives CDR1 SGHDT, CDR2 YYEEEE.

This chain connects TRBV30 to TRBJ1-1; the match to TRBD1 covers 7 bases. Germline V lookup: CDR1 GTSNPN, CDR2 SVGIG (reference sequence). This CDR3 is built from 13 residues. The junction had 7 bases not matched to a gene; V was cut back by 2 bases and J by 7 bases. The chain's CDR3 is CAWSRDRELEAFF. The CDR3 region has the DNA TGTGCCTGGAGTCGGGACAGAGAGCTTGAAGCTTTCTTT.

The chain uses TRBV6-6 and TRBJ2-7, with TRBD2 matching over 10 bases. CDR3 size: 15 residues. V shed 6 bases, J shed 5 bases, and the junction held 10 bases outside the gene matches. Germline lookup yields CDR1 MNHNY and CDR2 SVGAGI (reference sequence). The CDR3 DNA reads as TGTGCCAGCAGCCTGACTCCGGGACTAGCGAACGAGCAGTACTTC. It translates to CASSLTPGLANEQYF.

There are a few counts of this clone. As DNA, the CDR3 is TGTGCCAGCAGTGAAGCGAAGGGGAGGTATGGCTACACCTTC. Translation gives CASSEAKGRYGYTF. This sequence joins TRBV6-1 and TRBJ1-2; D is perhaps TRBD1 (5 bases). This CDR3 has 14 residues. CDR1 MNHNS and CDR2 SASEGT come from the germline V gene. V lost 0 bases and J 5 bases, leaving 10 bases between the germline ends.

The chain has TRBV18 and TRBJ2-7; 7 nucleotides align to TRBD1. The CDR3 contains 13 residues. Germline V gene lookup returns CDR1 KGHSH and CDR2 LQKENI. The V and J ends lost 3 bases and 5 bases, in that order; junction bases with no gene match: 4. Here the CDR3 DNA reads TGTGCCAGCTCACCGTCGCAGGGGGACGAGCAGTACTTC. Its translation is CASSPSQGDEQYF.

The CDR3 DNA is TGTGCCAGCAGCTTAGTTGGGAGGAACGACTACAATGAGCAGTTCTTC. Protein sequence: CASSLVGRNDYNEQFF. J is TRBJ2-1 and V is TRBV11-2; D may be TRBD2 (6 bases). CDR3 length: 16 amino acids. CDR1 and CDR2 (germline): SGHAT, FQNNGV. Trimming pared 1 base from V and 3 bases from J, leaving 13 bases between. The full variable domain, in which reference TRBV11-2 and TRBJ2-1 provide the parts outside the CDR3, is EAGVAQSPRYKIIEKRQSVAFWCNPISGHATLYWYQQILGQGPKLLIQFQNNGVVDDSQLPKDRFSAERLKGVDSTLKIQPAKLEDSAVYLCASSLVGRNDYNEQFFGPGTRLTVL.

The CDR3 DNA reads as TGTGCCAGTAGTATAGAACTTGGACAGGGGGCAGAGACCCAGTACTTC. Translating gives CASSIELGQGAETQYF. The chain is built from TRBV19 and TRBJ2-5; 11 bases are a match to TRBD1. Trimming cost V 0 bases and J 4 bases; bases outside gene matches: 4. The CDR3 has 16 residues. Germline V gives CDR1 LNHDA, CDR2 SQIVND (reference sequence).

The CDR3: CASSTPAGFSYEQYF. In DNA form, the CDR3 reads TGTGCCAGCAGCACACCAGCGGGCTTTTCCTACGAGCAGTACTTC. The chain employs TRBV5-4 and TRBJ2-7; perhaps TRBD2 as D (6 bases). Trimming cost V 4 bases and J 1 base, with 15 bases left between them. The CDR3 consists of 15 residues. The germline V gene has CDR1 SGHNT and CDR2 YYREEE (reference sequence).

The chain is built from TRBV6-5 and TRBJ2-1; 7 bases match TRBD2. V lost 0 bases to trimming and J lost 4 bases; unmatched junction nucleotides: 6. The germline V gene encodes CDR1 MNHEY and CDR2 SVGAGI. There are 16 residues in the CDR3. CDR3 sequence: CASSYSSSGTYNEQFF. CDR3 in DNA: TGTGCCAGCAGTTACTCGTCTAGCGGAACTTACAATGAGCAGTTCTTC.

This clone has just a few counts. V and J are TRBV5-1 and TRBJ1-2; D is unclear. The germline gives CDR1 SGHRS, CDR2 YFSETQ. This CDR3 is 13 amino acids long. Trimming stripped 5 bases from V and 4 bases from J, with 12 bases between. CDR3 nucleotide sequence: TGCGCCAGCAGGCTTAACGGCGGCTATGGCTACACCTTC. Protein sequence: CASRLNGGYGYTF.

The CDR3 DNA follows: TGTGCCAGCAGTTATTTGGGACATTCTCCCTATGGCTACACCTTC. As protein: CASSYLGHSPYGYTF. The chain links TRBV6-5 to TRBJ1-2, with D perhaps matching TRBD1 (6 bases). Trimming took 3 bases from V and 4 from J, leaving 15 bases between them. Germline CDR1 MNHEY, CDR2 SVGAGI. The CDR3 extends over 15 amino acids.